A selection of T cell receptor beta chains follows, all from one sample in a study of blood T cell repertoires in COVID-19. Produced via immunoSEQ multiplex PCR; TCRdb's table is partial and in-frame only. This sample yields under 200,000 clones, of which roughly 90% are seen a single time; roughly 0.77% belongs to the top ten. The specimen sequenced was PBMCs or T cells enriched from blood (not recorded which). Receptors were obtained from a young woman who had recovered from COVID-19. CDR3s include the opening cysteine and the closing phenylalanine or tryptophan. Each record gives: clone size, D gene, V gene, J gene, CDR3 protein, CDR3 DNA. D genes are given only for firm matches. Only part of the rows carry a size: once, few, many, or a class if the clone is expanded.

NA	TRBD2	TRBV7-9	TRBJ2-1	CASSLDEREIWDEQFF	TGTGCCAGCAGCTTAGATGAGCGGGAGATCTGGGATGAGCAGTTCTTC
NA	NA	TRBV18	TRBJ1-1	CASSPVLLEGEAFF	TGTGCCAGCTCGCCCGTACTATTGGAGGGTGAAGCTTTCTTT
NA	TRBD1	TRBV24-1	TRBJ2-1	CATSDRRGGRVNNEQFF	TGTGCCACCAGTGACCGACGAGGGGGCCGGGTAAACAATGAGCAGTTCTTC
once	TRBD1	TRBV25-1	TRBJ2-3	CASSGRQGGGDTQYF	TGTGCCAGCAGTGGGCGACAGGGCGGCGGGGATACGCAGTATTTT
NA	TRBD1	TRBV6-2/TRBV6-3	TRBJ2-5	CASSYSGTGGSETQYF	TGTGCCAGCAGTTACTCGGGGACAGGGGGTTCAGAGACCCAGTACTTC
NA	NA	TRBV28	TRBJ2-7	CASKWGVSEQYF	TGTGCCAGCAAGTGGGGGGTCTCCGAGCAGTACTTC
NA	TRBD2	TRBV27	TRBJ2-1	CASSPKVGRAHNEQFF	TGTGCCAGCTCCCCGAAGGTGGGGAGGGCCCACAATGAGCAGTTCTTC
NA	NA	TRBV7-9	TRBJ2-2	CASSSTGPGELFF	TGTGCCAGCAGCTCGACAGGCCCCGGGGAGCTGTTTTTT
NA	TRBD1	TRBV28	TRBJ1-5	CASSATRDRVSNQPQHF	TGTGCCAGCAGTGCTACTCGGGACAGGGTTAGCAATCAGCCCCAGCATTTT
NA	TRBD2	TRBV7-8	TRBJ2-1	CASSPRQATSVYNEQFF	TGTGCCAGCAGCCCACGACAAGCGACTAGCGTATACAATGAGCAGTTCTTC
once	NA	TRBV11-3	TRBJ2-1	CASSLGREGDEQFF	TGTGCCAGCAGCTTGGGGAGGGAGGGGGATGAGCAGTTCTTC
NA	TRBD1	TRBV9	TRBJ2-3	CASSQIQQGDTQYF	TGTGCCAGCAGCCAGATTCAACAGGGGGATACGCAGTATTTT
NA	TRBD2	TRBV28	TRBJ2-1	CAWGGDFVNEQFF	TGTGCTTGGGGGGGTGATTTTGTGAATGAGCAGTTCTTC
once	NA	TRBV27	TRBJ1-5	CASSSQGKGPQHF	TGTGCCAGCAGTTCACAGGGTAAGGGGCCCCAGCATTTT
NA	TRBD2	TRBV28	TRBJ2-1	CASSLTSGTYNEQFF	TGTGCCAGCAGTCTGACTAGCGGGACCTACAATGAGCAGTTCTTC
NA	TRBD1	TRBV5-4	TRBJ2-7	CASTAQITGEILGEQYF	TGTGCCAGCACCGCACAAATCACAGGGGAGATCCTAGGCGAGCAGTACTTC
NA	TRBD1	TRBV4-1	TRBJ2-1	CASSQEGQGANEQFF	TGCGCCAGCAGCCAAGAGGGACAGGGGGCTAATGAGCAGTTCTTC
NA	NA	TRBV2	TRBJ1-1	CASSERRAGAAEAFF	TGTGCCAGCAGTGAACGTAGAGCGGGGGCGGCTGAAGCTTTCTTT
once	TRBD2	TRBV11-2	TRBJ2-7	CASSLGLAAEQYF	TGTGCCAGCAGCTTAGGACTAGCGGCCGAGCAGTACTTC
NA	TRBD1	TRBV25-1	TRBJ2-7	CASSTHRGQQYF	TGTGCCAGCAGTACCCACAGGGGGCAGCAGTACTTC
NA	NA	TRBV6-5	TRBJ1-1	CASSYGEGRGNTEAFF	TGTGCCAGCAGTTACGGGGAGGGAAGGGGGAACACTGAAGCTTTCTTT
NA	NA	TRBV19	TRBJ1-6	CASSTQVTNSPLHF	TGTGCCAGTAGTACCCAGGTGACTAATTCACCCCTCCACTTT
NA	TRBD1	TRBV6-5	TRBJ2-3	CASSYSGQGPDTQYF	TGTGCCAGCAGTTACTCTGGACAGGGGCCCGATACGCAGTATTTT
NA	TRBD1	TRBV11-2	TRBJ1-1	CASSFVGTGGTEAFF	TGTGCCAGCAGCTTCGTTGGAACAGGGGGCACTGAAGCTTTCTTT
NA	NA	TRBV19	TRBJ1-5	CASSSILGQGSNQPQHF	TGTGCCAGTAGTTCGATCCTCGGGCAGGGAAGCAATCAGCCCCAGCATTTT
NA	NA	TRBV20-1	TRBJ1-3	CSASGRGGSAPGSGNTIYF	TGCAGTGCTAGTGGCCGGGGGGGCTCGGCCCCTGGCTCTGGAAACACCATATATTTT
NA	TRBD2	TRBV5-1	TRBJ2-7	CASSLELAGDRDEQYF	TGCGCCAGCAGCTTGGAACTAGCGGGAGACCGGGACGAGCAGTACTTC
NA	TRBD2	TRBV18	TRBJ2-7	CASSPPASGDEQYF	TGTGCCAGCTCACCCCCAGCTAGCGGCGACGAGCAGTACTTC
NA	NA	TRBV10-1	TRBJ2-7	CASSESTGEQYF	TGCGCCAGCAGTGAATCAACAGGGGAGCAGTACTTC
NA	NA	TRBV5-4	TRBJ1-3	CASSLGQIGNTIYF	TGTGCCAGCAGCTTGGGACAGATTGGAAACACCATATATTTT
NA	NA	TRBV5-1	TRBJ2-3	CASSLGLADTQYF	TGCGCCAGCAGCTTGGGCCTCGCGGATACGCAGTATTTT
NA	NA	TRBV20-1	TRBJ1-2	CSARLTGGYTF	TGCAGTGCTAGGTTGACAGGCGGCTACACCTTC
once	TRBD2	TRBV18	TRBJ2-3	CASSPLRLAGIEDTQYF	TGTGCCAGCTCACCATTGAGACTAGCGGGAATCGAGGATACGCAGTATTTT
NA	TRBD1	TRBV27	TRBJ2-3	CASSAAGTGGAMRTDTQYF	TGTGCCAGCAGTGCCGCCGGGACAGGGGGCGCTATGAGGACAGATACGCAGTATTTT
NA	NA	TRBV14	TRBJ1-1	CASSVTAAGAFF	TGTGCCAGCAGTGTCACCGCGGCGGGAGCTTTCTTT
NA	NA	TRBV30	TRBJ2-7	CAWKLGSPYEQYF	TGTGCCTGGAAACTCGGGAGTCCCTACGAGCAGTACTTC
NA	NA	TRBV7-2	TRBJ2-3	CASSFGLRIDTQYF	TGTGCCAGCAGCTTCGGACTGCGTATAGATACGCAGTATTTT
NA	NA	TRBV27	TRBJ2-2	CASSLYASDTGELFF	TGTGCCAGCAGTTTATACGCGTCGGACACCGGGGAGCTGTTTTTT
NA	TRBD2	TRBV6-2/TRBV6-3	TRBJ2-1	CASSNSILAGDYNEQFF	TGTGCCAGCAGTAATTCTATCCTAGCGGGAGACTACAATGAGCAGTTCTTC
NA	NA	TRBV3-1/TRBV3-2	TRBJ2-2	CASSQDSPGGLFF	TGTGCCAGCAGCCAAGATTCCCCCGGGGGGCTGTTTTTT
NA	NA	TRBV7-8	TRBJ2-1	CASSQKLGYNEQFF	TGTGCCAGCAGCCAAAAACTAGGCTACAATGAGCAGTTCTTC
few	TRBD1	TRBV29-1	TRBJ1-3	CSALTGVNTIYF	TGCAGCGCCCTGACAGGGGTAAACACCATATATTTT
once	TRBD2	TRBV5-8	TRBJ2-3	CASSPTTSGRHTDTQYF	TGTGCCAGCAGCCCGACAACTAGCGGGAGGCACACAGATACGCAGTATTTT
NA	TRBD2	TRBV4-3	TRBJ2-1	CASSSRLAHNEQFF	TGCGCCAGCAGCTCAAGACTAGCTCACAATGAGCAGTTCTTC
NA	TRBD2	TRBV3-1/TRBV3-2	TRBJ2-5	CASSRLAGGRQEETQYF	TGTGCCAGCTCAAGACTAGCGGGAGGACGGCAGGAGGAGACCCAGTACTTC
NA	NA	TRBV6-5	TRBJ1-1	CASSYSTGEAFF	TGTGCCAGCAGTTACTCTACAGGTGAAGCTTTCTTT
NA	TRBD1	TRBV6-5	TRBJ1-1	CASSSSRGQTEAFF	TGTGCCAGCAGTTCAAGCAGGGGGCAGACTGAAGCTTTCTTT
NA	TRBD1	TRBV19	TRBJ2-7	CASSIQGAHYEQYF	TGTGCCAGTAGTATCCAGGGGGCCCACTACGAGCAGTACTTC
NA	TRBD1	TRBV15	TRBJ2-7	CATSREQGWEQYF	TGTGCCACCAGCAGAGAACAGGGGTGGGAGCAGTACTTC
NA	TRBD2	TRBV3-1/TRBV3-2	TRBJ2-7	CASSPRLAGDYEQYF	TGTGCCAGCAGCCCACGACTAGCGGGAGATTACGAGCAGTACTTC
NA	TRBD2	TRBV15	TRBJ2-1	CATSRGTSGSSREQFF	TGTGCCACCAGCAGGGGGACTAGCGGGAGTTCACGGGAGCAGTTCTTC
NA	TRBD1	TRBV19	TRBJ1-5	CATQWGKGAADGQPQHF	TGTGCCACCCAATGGGGTAAGGGGGCGGCGGACGGTCAGCCCCAGCATTTT
NA	TRBD1	TRBV7-9	TRBJ2-1	CASSRGTGGHNEQFF	TGTGCCAGCAGCCGCGGGACAGGGGGGCACAATGAGCAGTTCTTC
few	NA	TRBV7-6	TRBJ1-2	CASSFESKPGRDGYTF	TGTGCCAGCAGCTTTGAATCAAAGCCAGGGAGGGATGGCTACACCTTC
NA	TRBD2	TRBV5-1	TRBJ2-3	CASSFGSGDADTQYF	TGCGCCAGCAGCTTTGGGAGCGGGGACGCAGATACGCAGTATTTT
NA	NA	TRBV5-5	TRBJ1-2	CASSLDRGIYTF	TGTGCCAGCAGCTTGGATAGGGGAATCTACACCTTC
NA	TRBD2	TRBV14	TRBJ2-1	CASSQALSGPGQFF	TGTGCCAGCAGCCAGGCCCTTAGCGGGCCCGGGCAGTTCTTC
NA	TRBD1	TRBV10-3	TRBJ1-1	CAISTGAHQIRNTEAFF	TGTGCCATCAGTACAGGGGCCCATCAGATTCGGAACACTGAAGCTTTCTTT
NA	TRBD2	TRBV18	TRBJ2-1	CASSPTGTKPSSSYNEQFF	TGTGCCAGCTCACCAACCGGGACTAAACCCTCAAGCTCCTACAATGAGCAGTTCTTC
NA	NA	TRBV28	TRBJ1-4	CASTQQNLNEKLFF	TGTGCCAGCACCCAACAGAATCTAAATGAAAAACTGTTTTTT